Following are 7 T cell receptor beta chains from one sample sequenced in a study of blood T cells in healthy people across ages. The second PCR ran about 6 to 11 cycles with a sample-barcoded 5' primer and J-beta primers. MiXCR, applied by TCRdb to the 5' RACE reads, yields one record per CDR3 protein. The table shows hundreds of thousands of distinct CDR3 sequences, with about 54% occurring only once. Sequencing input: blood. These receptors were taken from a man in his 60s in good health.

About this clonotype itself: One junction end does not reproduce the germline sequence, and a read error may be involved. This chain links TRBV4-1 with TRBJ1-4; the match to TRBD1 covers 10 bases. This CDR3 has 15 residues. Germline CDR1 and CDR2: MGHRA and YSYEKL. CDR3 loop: CASSGASDRGEKPFF. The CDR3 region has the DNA TGCGCCAGCAGCGGCGCATCGGACAGGGGGGAAAAACCGTTTTTT.

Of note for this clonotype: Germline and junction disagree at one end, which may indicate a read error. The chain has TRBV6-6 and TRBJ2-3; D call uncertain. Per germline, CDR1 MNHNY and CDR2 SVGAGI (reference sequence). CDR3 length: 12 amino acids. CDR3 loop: CANSYGTDTQYF. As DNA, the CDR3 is TGTGCCAACAGTTACGGTACAGATACGCAGTATTTT.

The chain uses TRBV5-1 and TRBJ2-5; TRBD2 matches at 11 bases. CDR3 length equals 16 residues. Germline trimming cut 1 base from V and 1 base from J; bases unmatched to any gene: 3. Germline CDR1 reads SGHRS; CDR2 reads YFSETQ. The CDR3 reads CASSLRGLAVQETQYF. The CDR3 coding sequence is TGCGCCAGCAGCTTGAGGGGACTAGCGGTCCAAGAGACCCAGTACTTC. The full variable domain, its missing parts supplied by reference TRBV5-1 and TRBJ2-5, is KAGVTQTPRYLIKTRGQQVTLSCSPISGHRSVSWYQQTPGQGLQFLFEYFSETQRNKGNFPGRFSGRQFSNSRSEMNVSTLELGDSALYLCASSLRGLAVQETQYFGPGTRLLVL.

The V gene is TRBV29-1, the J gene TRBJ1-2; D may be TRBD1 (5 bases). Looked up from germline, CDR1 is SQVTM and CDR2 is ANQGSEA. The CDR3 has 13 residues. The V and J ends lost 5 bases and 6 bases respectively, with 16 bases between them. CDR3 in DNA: TGCAGCGTTTGGGCCGGGACCTTTAATGGCTACACCTTC. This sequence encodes CSVWAGTFNGYTF.

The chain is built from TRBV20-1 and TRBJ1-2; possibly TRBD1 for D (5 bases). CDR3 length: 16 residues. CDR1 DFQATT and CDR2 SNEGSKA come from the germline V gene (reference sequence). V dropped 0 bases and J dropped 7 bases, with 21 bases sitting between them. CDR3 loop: CSARDPGRAHESGYTF. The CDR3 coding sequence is TGCAGTGCTAGAGATCCCGGCAGGGCCCATGAGTCTGGCTACACCTTC.

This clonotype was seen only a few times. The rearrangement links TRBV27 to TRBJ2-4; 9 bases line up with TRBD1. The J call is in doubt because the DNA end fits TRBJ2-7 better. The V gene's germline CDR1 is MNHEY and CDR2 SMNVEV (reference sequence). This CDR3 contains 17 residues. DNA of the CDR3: TGTGCCAGCAGTTTATTGGCTGTCGGGACAGGGACCTACGAGCAGTACTTC. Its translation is CASSLLAVGTGTYEQYF.

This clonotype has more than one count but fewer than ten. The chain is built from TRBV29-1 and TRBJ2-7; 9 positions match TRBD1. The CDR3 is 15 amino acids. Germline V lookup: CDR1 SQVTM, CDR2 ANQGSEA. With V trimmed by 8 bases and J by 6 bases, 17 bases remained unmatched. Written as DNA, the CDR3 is TGCAGCCTTGTAGACCGTTACAGGGGGCAGGGCGAGCAGTACTTC. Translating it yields CSLVDRYRGQGEQYF.